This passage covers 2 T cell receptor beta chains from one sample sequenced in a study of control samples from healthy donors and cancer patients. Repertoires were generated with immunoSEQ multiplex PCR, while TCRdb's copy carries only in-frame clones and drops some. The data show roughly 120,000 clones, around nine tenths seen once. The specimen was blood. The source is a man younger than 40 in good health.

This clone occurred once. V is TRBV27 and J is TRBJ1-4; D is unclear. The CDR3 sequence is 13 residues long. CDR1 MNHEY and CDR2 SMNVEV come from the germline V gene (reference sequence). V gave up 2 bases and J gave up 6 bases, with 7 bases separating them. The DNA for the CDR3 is TGTGCCAGCAGTTTAAGGATCTATGAAAAACTGTTTTTT. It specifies CASSLRIYEKLFF.

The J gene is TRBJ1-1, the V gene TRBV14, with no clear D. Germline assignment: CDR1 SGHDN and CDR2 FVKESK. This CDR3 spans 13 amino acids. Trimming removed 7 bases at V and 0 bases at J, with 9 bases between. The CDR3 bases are TGTGCCAGCACCAGGTTAATGAACACTGAAGCTTTCTTT. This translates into CASTRLMNTEAFF.